This T cell receptor beta chain derives from a study of patients and donors after allogeneic stem cell transplantation. TCRdb reprocessed the RT-PCR reads with MiXCR, giving one entry per CDR3 protein. The sample records some 10,000 distinct CDR3 sequences, around 3.9% being singletons. V was clipped by 5 bases and J by 1 base, with 11 bases between them. CDR1 is SGDLS, CDR2 YYNGEE, per germline. The length of the CDR3 is 14 residues. This clonotype was counted ten times or more. This clonotype was sampled from a human donor who was either an allogeneic HSCT recipient or a stem cell or donor lymphocyte infusion donor (not recorded which). It is not recorded whose cells these are; they may come from a transplant donor. Input material: blood, either unsorted or a sorted T cell fraction (not recorded which). This chain links TRBV9 with TRBJ2-3, with unresolved D. The CDR3 loop reads CASSLQWGTDTQYF. The CDR3 nucleotides read TGTGCCAGCAGTCTTCAATGGGGCACAGATACGCAGTATTTT. The complete variable domain, with remaining parts taken from reference TRBV9 and TRBJ2-3, reads DSGVTQTPKHLITATGQRVTLRCSPRSGDLSVYWYQQSLDQGLQFLIQYYNGEERAKGNILERFSAQQFPDLHSELNLSSLELGDSALYFCASSLQWGTDTQYFGPGTRLTVL.